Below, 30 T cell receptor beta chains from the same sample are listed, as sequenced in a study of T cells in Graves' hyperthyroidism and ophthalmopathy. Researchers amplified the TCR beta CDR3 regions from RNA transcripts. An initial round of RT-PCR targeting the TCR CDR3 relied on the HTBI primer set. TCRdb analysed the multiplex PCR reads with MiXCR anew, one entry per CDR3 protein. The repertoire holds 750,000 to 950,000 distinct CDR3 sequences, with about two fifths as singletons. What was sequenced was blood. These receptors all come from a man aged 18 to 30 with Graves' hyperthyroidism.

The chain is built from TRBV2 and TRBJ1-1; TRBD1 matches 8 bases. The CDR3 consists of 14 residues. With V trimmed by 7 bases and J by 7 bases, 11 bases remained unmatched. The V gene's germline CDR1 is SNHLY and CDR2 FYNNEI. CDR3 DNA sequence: TGTGCCAGCACCCGGGAAGGGGACAGGATTGAAGCTTTCTTT. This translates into CASTREGDRIEAFF.

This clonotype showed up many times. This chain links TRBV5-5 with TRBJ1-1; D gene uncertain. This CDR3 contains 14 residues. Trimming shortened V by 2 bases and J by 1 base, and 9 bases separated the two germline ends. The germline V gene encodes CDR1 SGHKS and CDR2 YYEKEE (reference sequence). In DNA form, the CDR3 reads TGTGCCAGCAGCTTTGAGGGAAAGAACACTGAAGCTTTCTTT. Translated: CASSFEGKNTEAFF.

The CDR3 is CASRLGSWARTEAFF. The CDR3, as DNA: TGTGCCAGCAGGCTTGGGAGCTGGGCCCGCACTGAAGCTTTCTTT. The J gene is TRBJ1-1, the V gene TRBV2, with D hard to call. The CDR3 runs 15 residues. Germline lookup yields CDR1 SNHLY and CDR2 FYNNEI. The V end was cut by 6 bases, the J end by 4 bases, with 18 bases between.

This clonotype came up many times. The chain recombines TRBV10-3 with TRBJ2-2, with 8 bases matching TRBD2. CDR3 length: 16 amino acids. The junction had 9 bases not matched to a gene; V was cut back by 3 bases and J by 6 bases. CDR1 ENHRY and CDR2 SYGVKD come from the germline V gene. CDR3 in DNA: TGTGCCATCAGTGACCGTAGCGGGAAGGGGGCCGGGGAGCTGTTTTTT. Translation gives CAISDRSGKGAGELFF.

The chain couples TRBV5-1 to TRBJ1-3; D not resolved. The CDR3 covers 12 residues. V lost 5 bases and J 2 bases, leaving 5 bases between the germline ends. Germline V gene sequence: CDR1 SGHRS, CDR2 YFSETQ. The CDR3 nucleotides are TGCGCCAGCAGAAATACTGGAAACACCATATATTTT. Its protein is CASRNTGNTIYF.

CDR3 sequence: CASTIGPNSGANVLTF. Here the CDR3 DNA reads TGTGCCAGCACTATCGGGCCCAACTCTGGGGCCAACGTCCTGACTTTC. The chain uses TRBV6-6 and TRBJ2-6; D ambiguous. Per the germline V gene, CDR1 is MNHNY and CDR2 is SVGAGI (reference sequence). Trimming shortened V by 7 bases and J by 0 bases, and 13 bases separated the two germline ends. The CDR3 is 16 residues long.

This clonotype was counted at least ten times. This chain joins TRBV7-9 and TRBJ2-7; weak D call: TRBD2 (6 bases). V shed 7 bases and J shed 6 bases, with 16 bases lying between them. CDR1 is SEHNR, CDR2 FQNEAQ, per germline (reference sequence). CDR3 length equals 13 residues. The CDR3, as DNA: TGTGCCAGCACCCAAACAGCGCGGGGCGAGCAGTACTTC. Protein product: CASTQTARGEQYF. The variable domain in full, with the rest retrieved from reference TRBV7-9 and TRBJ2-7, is DTGVSQNPRHKITKRGQNVTFRCDPISEHNRLYWYRQTLGQGPEFLTYFQNEAQLEKSRLLSDRFSAERPKGSFSTLEIQRTEQGDSAMYLCASTQTARGEQYFGPGTRLTVT.

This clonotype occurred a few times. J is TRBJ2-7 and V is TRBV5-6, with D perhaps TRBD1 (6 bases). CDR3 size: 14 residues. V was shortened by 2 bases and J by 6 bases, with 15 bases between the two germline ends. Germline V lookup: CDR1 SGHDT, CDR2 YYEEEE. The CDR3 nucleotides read TGTGCCAGCAGCTTAGGACAGAGGGGCATCGAGCAGTACTTC. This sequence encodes CASSLGQRGIEQYF.

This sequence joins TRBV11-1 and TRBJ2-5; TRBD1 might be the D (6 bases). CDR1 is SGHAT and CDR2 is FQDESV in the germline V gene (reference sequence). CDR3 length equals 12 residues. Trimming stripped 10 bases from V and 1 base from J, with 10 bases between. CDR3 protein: CAITDSQETQYF. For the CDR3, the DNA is TGTGCCATCACGGACAGCCAAGAGACCCAGTACTTC.

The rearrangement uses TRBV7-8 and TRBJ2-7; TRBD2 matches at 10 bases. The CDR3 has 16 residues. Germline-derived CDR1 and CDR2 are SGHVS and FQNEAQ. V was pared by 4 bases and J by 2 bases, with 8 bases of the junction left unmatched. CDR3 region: CASSSAASGGPYEQYF. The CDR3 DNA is TGTGCCAGCAGCTCCGCAGCTAGCGGGGGCCCCTACGAGCAGTACTTC. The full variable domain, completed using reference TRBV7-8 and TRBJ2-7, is GAGVSQSPRYKVAKRGQDVALRCDPISGHVSLFWYQQALGQGPEFLTYFQNEAQLDKSGLPSDRFFAERPEGSVSTLKIQRTQQEDSAVYLCASSSAASGGPYEQYFGPGTRLTVT.

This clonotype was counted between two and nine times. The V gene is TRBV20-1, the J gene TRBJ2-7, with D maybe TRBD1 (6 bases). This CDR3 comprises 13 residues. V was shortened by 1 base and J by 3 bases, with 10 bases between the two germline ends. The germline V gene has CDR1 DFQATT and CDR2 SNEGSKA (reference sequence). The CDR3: CSARVTGFYEQYF. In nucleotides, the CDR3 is TGCAGTGCTAGAGTAACAGGGTTCTACGAGCAGTACTTC.

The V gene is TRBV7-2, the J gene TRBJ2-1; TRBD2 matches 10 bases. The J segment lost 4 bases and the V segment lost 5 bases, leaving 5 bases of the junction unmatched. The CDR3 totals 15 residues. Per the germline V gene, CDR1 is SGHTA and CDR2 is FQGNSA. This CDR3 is CASSPGTSAYNEQFF. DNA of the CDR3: TGTGCCAGCAGCCCCGGGACTAGCGCGTACAATGAGCAGTTCTTC.

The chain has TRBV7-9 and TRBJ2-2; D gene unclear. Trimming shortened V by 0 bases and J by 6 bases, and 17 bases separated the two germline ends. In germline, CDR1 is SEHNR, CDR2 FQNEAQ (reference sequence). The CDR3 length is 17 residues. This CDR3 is CASSLARPGSGAGELFF. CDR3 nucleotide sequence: TGTGCCAGCAGCTTAGCGCGCCCCGGATCAGGAGCCGGGGAGCTGTTTTTT.

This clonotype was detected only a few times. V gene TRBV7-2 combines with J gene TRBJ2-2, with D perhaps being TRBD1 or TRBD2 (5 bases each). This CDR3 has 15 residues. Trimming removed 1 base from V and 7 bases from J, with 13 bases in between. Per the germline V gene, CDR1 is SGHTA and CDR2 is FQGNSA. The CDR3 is CASSLGQGEFGELFF. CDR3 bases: TGTGCCAGCAGCTTAGGTCAAGGGGAGTTCGGGGAGCTGTTTTTT.

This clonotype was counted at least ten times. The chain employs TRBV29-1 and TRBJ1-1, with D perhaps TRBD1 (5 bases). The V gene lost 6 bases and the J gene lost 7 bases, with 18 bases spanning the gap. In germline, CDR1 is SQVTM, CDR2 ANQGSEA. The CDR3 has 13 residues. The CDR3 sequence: CSVDRDLRGEAFF. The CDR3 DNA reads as TGCAGCGTGGACCGGGACCTACGGGGTGAAGCTTTCTTT. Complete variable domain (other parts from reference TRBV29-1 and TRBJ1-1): SAVISQKPSRDICQRGTSLTIQCQVDSQVTMMFWYRQQPGQSLTLIATANQGSEATYESGFVIDKFPISRPNLTFSTLTVSNMSPEDSSIYLCSVDRDLRGEAFFGQGTRLTVV.

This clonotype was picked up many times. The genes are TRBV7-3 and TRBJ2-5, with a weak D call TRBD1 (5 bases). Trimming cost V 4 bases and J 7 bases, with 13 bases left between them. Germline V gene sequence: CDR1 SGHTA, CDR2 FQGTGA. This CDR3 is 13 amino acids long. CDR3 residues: CASSSDSDGTQYF. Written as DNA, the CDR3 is TGTGCCAGCAGCTCAGACAGTGATGGGACCCAGTACTTC.

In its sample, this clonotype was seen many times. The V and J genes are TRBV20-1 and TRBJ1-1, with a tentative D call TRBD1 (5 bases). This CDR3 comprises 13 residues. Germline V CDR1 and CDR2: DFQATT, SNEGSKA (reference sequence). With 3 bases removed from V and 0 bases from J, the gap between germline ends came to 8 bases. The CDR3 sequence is CSASQGVNTEAFF. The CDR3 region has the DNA TGCAGTGCTAGCCAGGGAGTGAACACTGAAGCTTTCTTT.

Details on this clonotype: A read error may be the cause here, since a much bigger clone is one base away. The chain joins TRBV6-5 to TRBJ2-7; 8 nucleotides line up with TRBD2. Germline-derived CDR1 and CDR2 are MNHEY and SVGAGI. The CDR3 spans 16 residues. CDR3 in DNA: TGTGCCATCAGTGACCTTAGGGGAACTAGCGGACCCGAGCAGCACTTC. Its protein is CAISDLRGTSGPEQHF.

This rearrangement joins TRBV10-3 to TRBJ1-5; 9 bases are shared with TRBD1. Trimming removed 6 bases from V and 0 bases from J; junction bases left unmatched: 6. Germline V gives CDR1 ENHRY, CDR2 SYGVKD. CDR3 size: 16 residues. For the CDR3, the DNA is TGTGCCATCAGCCAGCGGACAGGGGATAGCAATCAGCCCCAGCATTTT. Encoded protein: CAISQRTGDSNQPQHF.

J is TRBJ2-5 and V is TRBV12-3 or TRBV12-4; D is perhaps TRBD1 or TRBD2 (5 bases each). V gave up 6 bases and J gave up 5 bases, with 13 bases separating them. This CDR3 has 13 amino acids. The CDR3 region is CASRTLGTETQYF. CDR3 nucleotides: TGTGCCAGCAGGACTCTAGGGACGGAGACCCAGTACTTC.

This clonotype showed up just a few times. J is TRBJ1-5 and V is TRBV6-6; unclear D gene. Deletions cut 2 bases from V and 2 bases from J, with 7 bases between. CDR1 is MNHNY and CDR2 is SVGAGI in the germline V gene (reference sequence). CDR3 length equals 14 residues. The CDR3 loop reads CASSYASGNQPQHF. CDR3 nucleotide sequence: TGTGCCAGCAGTTACGCGTCGGGCAATCAGCCCCAGCATTTT.

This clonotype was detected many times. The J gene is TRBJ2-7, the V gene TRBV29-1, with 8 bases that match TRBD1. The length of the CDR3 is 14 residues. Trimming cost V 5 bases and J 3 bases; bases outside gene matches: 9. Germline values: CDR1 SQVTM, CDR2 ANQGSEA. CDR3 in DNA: TGCAGCGTTTCTTCCGGGGACAGGTACTACGAGCAGTACTTC. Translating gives CSVSSGDRYYEQYF.

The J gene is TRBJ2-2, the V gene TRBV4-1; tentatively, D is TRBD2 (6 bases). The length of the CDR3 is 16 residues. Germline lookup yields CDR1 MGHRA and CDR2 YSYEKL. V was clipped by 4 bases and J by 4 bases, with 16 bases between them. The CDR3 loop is CASSPQTRSATGELFF. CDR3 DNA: TGCGCCAGCAGCCCACAGACTAGATCCGCCACCGGGGAGCTGTTTTTT.

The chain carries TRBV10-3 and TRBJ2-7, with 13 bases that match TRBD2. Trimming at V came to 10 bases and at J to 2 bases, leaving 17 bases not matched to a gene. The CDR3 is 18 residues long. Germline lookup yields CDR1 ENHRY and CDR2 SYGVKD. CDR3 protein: CASRRGLAGNVGTYEQYF. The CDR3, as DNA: TGTGCCAGCAGGAGGGGACTAGCGGGGAACGTTGGGACCTACGAGCAGTACTTC.

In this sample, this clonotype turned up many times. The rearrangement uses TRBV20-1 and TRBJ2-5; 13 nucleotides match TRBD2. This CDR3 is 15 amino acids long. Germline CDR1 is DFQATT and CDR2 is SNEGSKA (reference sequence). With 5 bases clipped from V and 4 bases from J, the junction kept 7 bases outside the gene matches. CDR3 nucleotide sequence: TGCAGTGCTCCCCGACTAGCGGGAGGACGAGAGACCCAGTACTTC. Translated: CSAPRLAGGRETQYF.

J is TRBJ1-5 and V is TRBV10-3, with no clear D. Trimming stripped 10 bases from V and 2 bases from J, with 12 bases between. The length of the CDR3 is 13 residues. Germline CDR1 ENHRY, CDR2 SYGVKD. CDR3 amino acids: CATGKVGNQPQHF. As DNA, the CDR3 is TGTGCCACCGGGAAGGTGGGCAATCAGCCCCAGCATTTT.

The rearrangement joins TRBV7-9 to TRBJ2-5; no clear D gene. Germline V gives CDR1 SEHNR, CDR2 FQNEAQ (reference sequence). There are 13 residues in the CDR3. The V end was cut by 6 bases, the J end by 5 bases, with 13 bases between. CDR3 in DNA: TGTGCCAGCAGTCTCCTATTGTACGAGACCCAGTACTTC. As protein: CASSLLLYETQYF. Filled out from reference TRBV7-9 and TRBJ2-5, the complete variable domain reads DTGVSQNPRHKITKRGQNVTFRCDPISEHNRLYWYRQTLGQGPEFLTYFQNEAQLEKSRLLSDRFSAERPKGSFSTLEIQRTEQGDSAMYLCASSLLLYETQYFGPGTRLLVL.

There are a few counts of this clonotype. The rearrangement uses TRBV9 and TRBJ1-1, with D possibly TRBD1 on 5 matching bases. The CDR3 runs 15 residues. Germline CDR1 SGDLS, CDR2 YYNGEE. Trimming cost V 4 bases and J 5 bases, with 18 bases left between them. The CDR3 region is CASSFGGRASTEAFF. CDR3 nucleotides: TGTGCCAGCAGCTTTGGTGGCAGGGCTTCGACTGAAGCTTTCTTT. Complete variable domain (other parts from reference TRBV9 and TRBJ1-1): DSGVTQTPKHLITATGQRVTLRCSPRSGDLSVYWYQQSLDQGLQFLIQYYNGEERAKGNILERFSAQQFPDLHSELNLSSLELGDSALYFCASSFGGRASTEAFFGQGTRLTVV.

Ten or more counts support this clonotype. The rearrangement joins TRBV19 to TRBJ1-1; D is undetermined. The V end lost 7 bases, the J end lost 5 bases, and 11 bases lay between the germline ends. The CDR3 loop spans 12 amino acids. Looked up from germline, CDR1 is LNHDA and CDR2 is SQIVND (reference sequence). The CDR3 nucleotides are TGTGCCAGTACGAGGGCAAGGACTGAAGCTTTCTTT. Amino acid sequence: CASTRARTEAFF.

Written as DNA, the CDR3 is TGTGCCAGCAGCTTAAGTTCGCGGACCGGGGAGCTGTTTTTT. Translation: CASSLSSRTGELFF. The V and J genes are TRBV11-2 and TRBJ2-2; no firm D call. Between the trimmed V and J ends, which lost 2 bases and 5 bases, there was a span of 9 bases. Per the germline V gene, CDR1 is SGHAT and CDR2 is FQNNGV. The CDR3 runs to 14 residues. The full variable domain, in which reference TRBV11-2 and TRBJ2-2 provide the parts outside the CDR3, is EAGVAQSPRYKIIEKRQSVAFWCNPISGHATLYWYQQILGQGPKLLIQFQNNGVVDDSQLPKDRFSAERLKGVDSTLKIQPAKLEDSAVYLCASSLSSRTGELFFGEGSRLTVL.